This T cell receptor beta chain was recovered during a study of regulatory T cells in long-lasting Graves disease (dated by TCRdb to about 2021). About the study as a whole: Newly diagnosed Graves' disease patients had taken antithyroid drugs for less than 3 months. The study took place in China and was registered as a clinical trial. A total of roughly 35 samples underwent TCR sequencing: some 13 from persistent and about 20 from newly diagnosed Graves' disease patients. Persistent Graves' disease patients were compared with newly diagnosed Graves' disease patients by peripheral blood TCR sequencing and RNA sequencing.

What the study reported, not specific to this receptor: Preferential use of TRBV28, TRBJ1-2 and TRBJ2-5 was observed in persistent disease, whereas TRBV20-1 and TRBJ2-1 were favored in newly diagnosed disease. The small sample size was acknowledged by the authors as a limitation that may reduce accuracy. A larger number of public clonotypes was shared among persistent patients (under 3,000) than among newly diagnosed patients (roughly 970). Persistent Graves' disease patients showed lower TCR Shannon entropy and fewer highly expanded clones than newly diagnosed patients, suggesting clonal expansion. Only the TCR beta chain was sequenced and analyzed. The study examined only peripheral blood because the primary lesion, thyroid tissue, could not be accessed.

Per the germline V gene, KGHSH is the CDR1 and LQKENI is the CDR2. Including cysteine and phenylalanine, the CDR3 has 13 amino acids. Solely the CDR3 DNA is kept, with 39 bases framed from the first base. V is shortened by 2 bases, J by 7 bases, and the region joining them spans 11 bases. Receptor amplification or capture employed multiplex PCR. The sequencer was an Illumina HiSeq 4000. TCR beta libraries were built with iRepertoire HTBI primers and Arm-PCR amplification of CDR3 regions. PCR products were gel purified before sequencing. The published analysis was carried out like this. Gene usage analysis of CDR3 amino acid clonotypes relied on the roughly 60 TRBV and over 13 TRBJ segments identified across samples. COPE and FqMerger were used to merge the filtered high-quality paired reads into contigs. Contigs were aligned with BLAST to IMGT TRBV, TRBD and TRBJ reference genes, and CDR3 was defined per IMGT. Highly expanded clones were defined as clonotypes with a frequency above 0.1%. Repertoire diversity was measured by Shannon entropy, and V-J evenness by the Gini coefficient. A clonotype was considered public if more than one individual shared it. TCRdb trimmed the raw reads at Q25, called clones with MiXCR and kept productive beta chains. Identical CDR3 proteins give one entry, which carries the most common genes and DNA. The V and J calls were determined by TCRdb, not by the authors. The sample data list about 430,000 distinct CDR3 sequences, and approximately 15% of these were observed just once. Approximately 7.6% of the sample rests with the top ten.

Interpreted using the paper, the time point label stands for: newly diagnosed GD, antithyroid drugs for less than 3 months. For both TCR sequencing and RNA sequencing, RNA was extracted from PBMCs using TRIzol. Graves' disease was diagnosed according to American Thyroid Association guidelines. Patients were recruited from an endocrinology department in Xi'an, China. Each patient gave about 9.1 milliliters of peripheral blood, collected in an EDTA anticoagulant tube. Ficoll Paque Plus density gradient separation was used to isolate PBMCs, and no additional T cell sorting was done. An Agilent 2100 Bioanalyzer and agarose gel were used to check RNA quality, while a NanoDrop 2000 measured RNA concentration. This clonotype was seen repeatedly, ten times or more. It has no known antigen specificity. No base quality values were provided; no much bigger clone lies one nucleotide off. These data were likewise used in another study, on T cells in Graves' hyperthyroidism and ophthalmopathy. Reported in the second study: Stable Graves' hyperthyroidism was defined as the absence of progression to ophthalmopathy over 18 months of follow-up. Hyperthyroidism patients were newly diagnosed, had a disease duration of under 2 months, and were aged 18 to 65 years. Patients with uncontrolled infections, other autoimmune diseases, pregnancy or lactation were excluded. Clinical symptoms, serum thyroxine and TRAb, thyroid ultrasound, and orbital computed tomography formed the basis for the diagnoses. For the first round of RT-PCR on the TCR CDR3, the HTBI primer set was used together with the Qiagen OneStep RT-PCR kit. Most expanded thyroid clonotypes (frequency above 0.001) were also found in blood, which suggests that blood repertoires may mirror thyroid immune responses. A 13 V-J signature model separated ophthalmopathy from stable hyperthyroidism, with 87.88% sensitivity and 81% to 82% specificity in cross-validation and 80%/75% in testing. In validation, the model predicted progression to ophthalmopathy with approximately 71% sensitivity and approximately 78% specificity, a median of about six months before onset. A discovery cohort of roughly 100 patients, about 44 with Graves' ophthalmopathy and under 60 with stable Graves' hyperthyroidism, was used to find distinguishing TCR V-J signatures. Whether ophthalmopathy could be predicted prospectively was tested in an independent validation cohort made up of approximately 19 hyperthyroidism patients plus 17 patients who later progressed to ophthalmopathy. For training and testing, the 100 or so patients in the discovery cohort were randomly divided in a 7:3 ratio. Thyroid tissue and blood T-cell repertoires from more than 5 Graves' hyperthyroidism patients were also compared in the study. After blood sampling, hyperthyroidism patients were treated with methimazole at a starting dose of 30 mg daily, and ophthalmopathy patients were treated with high-dose intravenous methylprednisolone. The libraries were constructed in a second round of multiplex PCR and then size-selected and purified. The libraries were sequenced on an Illumina HiSeq2000 using paired-end 100 bp reads. Raw data were processed with SOAPnuke, discarding reads with adapters, uncalled bases, mean Phred below 15, or no exact constant-primer or identifier match. COPE v1.2.5 was used to merge high-quality paired reads, and clonotypes were defined as unique nucleotide sequences. MiTCR v1.1 was used to align clonotypes to the IMGT TRBV, TRBD and TRBJ reference segments. The analysis included only V-J combinations with a frequency above 0.0001, which together covered 99% to 99.2% of the repertoires. The TCS score was defined as F50 (clonal expansion) divided by E x V (chaos), with BLOSUM62-based TCRdist calculated between CDR3 peptides within each V-J. Welch's t-statistics and random forest reduced 500 to 650 V-J features to under 15, which were used in a naive Bayes classifier (R e1071). Sample size was not statistically predetermined, and investigators were not blinded to group allocation. The paper describes TCR Vbeta CDR3 sequencing of around 130 peripheral blood samples, made up of fewer than 50 ophthalmopathy patients, some 76 hyperthyroidism patients and about 17 progressor patients.

The chain is made from TRBV18 and TRBJ1-1; the D gene is not confidently resolved. The TCR was taken from a woman in her thirties or forties with Graves disease. Donor details come from another sample of the same person, matched by shared clones. Sequenced material: peripheral blood mononuclear cells (PBMCs), taken at new diagnosis, from a patient treated with antithyroid drugs. The DNA is TGTGCCAGCTCACCATTTGGACGGGATGAAGCTTTCTTT. This translates into CASSPFGRDEAFF. Joined to the reference TRBV18 and TRBJ1-1 proteins, this CDR3 gives the full variable domain: NAGVMQNPRHLVRRRGQEARLRCSPMKGHSHVYWYRQLPEEGLKFMVYLQKENIIDESGMPKERFSAEFPKEGPSILRIQQVVRGDSAAYFCASSPFGRDEAFFGQGTRLTVV.